A single sample gave rise to the 29 T cell receptor beta chains below, sequenced in a study of T-cell reconstitution after alpha-beta-depleted transplantation in children. Preparation of the TCRbeta library was carried out with unique molecular identifiers. TCRdb redid the calling of the PCR reads with MiXCR, one entry per CDR3 protein. The sample has about half a million distinct CDR3 sequences, approximately 12% seen once; the top ten hold approximately 5.4%. The source material was PBMCs from the stem cell graft donor, sampled from the stem cell graft. The receptors come from a human donor who donated a stem cell graft to a child with combined immunodeficiency.

The rearrangement uses TRBV12-3 or TRBV12-4 and TRBJ1-4; 7 nucleotides line up with TRBD1. This CDR3 spans 18 amino acids. V shed 4 bases, J shed 2 bases, and the junction held 13 bases outside the gene matches. For the CDR3, the DNA is TGTGCCAGCAGTTCGCGGACAGGTGGGGTAGCGACTAATGAAAAACTGTTTTTT. Translated, it gives CASSSRTGGVATNEKLFF.

This chain links TRBV11-3 with TRBJ2-5, with 7 bases that match TRBD1. Trimming cost V 2 bases and J 4 bases; bases outside gene matches: 4. Germline CDR1 reads SGHNT; CDR2 reads YENEEA. The CDR3 totals 14 residues. The CDR3 region is CASSLTGDGETQYF. In nucleotides, the CDR3 is TGTGCCAGCAGCTTAACAGGGGATGGAGAGACCCAGTACTTC.

This clonotype was seen a few times. Because the CDR3 is missing its conserved closing phenylalanine or tryptophan, this is likely a read error. The limits of the CDR3 on the DNA are not certain, so only TCRdb's listed CDR3 is given. The chain couples TRBV7-7 to TRBJ2-7; TRBD1 is taken as the D call from the table, unchecked against the DNA. The germline V gene has CDR1 SSHAT and CDR2 FNYEAQ (reference sequence). The CDR3 is 8 amino acids long, termini counted. The CDR3 here is CASTTGES.

This chain links TRBV5-1 with TRBJ2-5; TRBD2 agrees at 12 bases. CDR3 length: 16 amino acids. CDR1 is SGHRS and CDR2 is YFSETQ in the germline V gene. V was pared by 4 bases and J by 4 bases, with 8 bases of the junction left unmatched. CDR3 coding DNA: TGCGCCAGCAGCCAAAGGACTAGCGGGGCGGGAGAGACCCAGTACTTC. Amino acid sequence: CASSQRTSGAGETQYF.

This clonotype appeared a few times. The chain has TRBV10-3 and TRBJ2-7; 8 positions match TRBD1. Germline values: CDR1 ENHRY, CDR2 SYGVKD. With V trimmed by 0 bases and J by 0 bases, 7 bases remained unmatched. CDR3 length: 17 residues. The chain's CDR3 is CAISESTTGGGSYEQYF. For the CDR3, the DNA is TGTGCCATCAGTGAGTCCACAACAGGGGGTGGCTCCTACGAGCAGTACTTC.

The chain couples TRBV30 to TRBJ1-2; possibly TRBD1 for D (5 bases). CDR1 and CDR2 (germline): GTSNPN, SVGIG (reference sequence). V was pared by 4 bases and J by 5 bases, with 14 bases between. This CDR3 spans 13 amino acids. The CDR3 sequence: CAWTGHNKYGYTF. The CDR3 DNA is TGTGCCTGGACAGGGCACAATAAGTATGGCTACACCTTC.

This clonotype was found a few times. This rearrangement joins TRBV11-1 to TRBJ2-3; 7 bases fit TRBD2. The V segment lost 4 bases and the J segment 0 bases; nucleotides outside the gene matches: 7. The CDR3 is made up of 16 amino acids. The germline V gene encodes CDR1 SGHAT and CDR2 FQDESV (reference sequence). The CDR3 bases are TGTGCCAGCAGCTACACTACGGGGGGTAGCACAGATACGCAGTATTTT. Its protein product is CASSYTTGGSTDTQYF.

V and J are TRBV12-5 and TRBJ2-5; 7 bases match TRBD2. Germline V CDR1 and CDR2: LGHNT, FRNRAP. The CDR3 is made up of 14 amino acids. With V trimmed by 0 bases and J by 5 bases, 3 bases remained unmatched. The CDR3 protein is CASGLVLGGETQYF. CDR3 sequence (DNA): TGTGCTAGTGGTTTGGTACTGGGAGGGGAGACCCAGTACTTC.

This clonotype was seen only a few times. The chain employs TRBV20-1 and TRBJ1-1; TRBD1 might be the D (5 bases). This CDR3 contains 12 residues. V was cut by 5 bases and J by 7 bases, with 14 bases left in between. Per germline, CDR1 DFQATT and CDR2 SNEGSKA (reference sequence). The CDR3 DNA sequence: TGCAGTGCTCTTAAGGGGAGGGTTGAAGCTTTCTTT. It encodes CSALKGRVEAFF.

In nucleotides, the CDR3 is TGTGCCAGCAGCCCGAGCGGGGGCCCATACGAGCAGTACTTC. Residues: CASSPSGGPYEQYF. The V call is TRBV7-9, the J call TRBJ2-7; 8 bases match TRBD2. This CDR3 region has 14 residues. Germline trimming cut 5 bases from V and 4 bases from J; bases unmatched to any gene: 7. CDR1 and CDR2 from the germline V gene are SEHNR and FQNEAQ (reference sequence).

Ten or more counts support this clonotype. The rearrangement uses TRBV12-3 or TRBV12-4 and TRBJ2-1; 11 nucleotides match TRBD2. The CDR3 sequence is 15 residues long. After removal of 8 bases from V and 1 base from J, the junction contained 4 bases not matched to a gene. The CDR3 nucleotides read TGTGCCAGCGGGACTAGCGGCTTTTCCTACAATGAGCAGTTCTTC. As protein: CASGTSGFSYNEQFF.

The chain uses TRBV15 and TRBJ1-3; tentatively, D is TRBD1 (6 bases). With 4 bases removed from V and 2 bases from J, the gap between germline ends came to 12 bases. From germline, CDR1 is LNHNV and CDR2 YYDKDF (reference sequence). The CDR3 length is 15 residues. As DNA, the CDR3 is TGTGCCACCAGCACTTCCGCAGGGGCTGGAAACACCATATATTTT. Translation gives CATSTSAGAGNTIYF.

This clonotype has more than one count but fewer than ten. V gene TRBV12-3 or TRBV12-4 combines with J gene TRBJ2-1, with D possibly called TRBD1 or TRBD2 (5 bases each). The germline V and J ends were trimmed by 3 bases and 0 bases, with 9 bases remaining between them. This CDR3 is 15 amino acids long. CDR3 region: CASSFRAGSYNEQFF. The DNA of the CDR3 is TGTGCCAGCAGTTTCAGGGCGGGCTCCTACAATGAGCAGTTCTTC.

The chain recombines TRBV19 with TRBJ2-1, with 13 bases lining up with TRBD2. Looked up from germline, CDR1 is LNHDA and CDR2 is SQIVND (reference sequence). CDR3 length: 19 amino acids. J lost 3 bases, V lost 7 bases, and 15 bases had no gene match. The CDR3 region has the DNA TGTGCCAGTACCACCTGGGGAGGACTAGCGGGAGCGAACTACAATGAGCAGTTCTTC. Its translation: CASTTWGGLAGANYNEQFF.

Only a few counts were recorded for this clonotype. The chain carries TRBV25-1 and TRBJ2-3; TRBD1 aligns across 11 bases. The CDR3 loop spans 15 amino acids. Germline assignment: CDR1 MGHDK and CDR2 SYGVNS. V trimming: 4 bases; J trimming: 5 bases; junction bases outside the gene matches: 5. CDR3 sequence: CASSGGTGGGDTQYF. DNA of the CDR3: TGTGCCAGCAGTGGCGGGACAGGGGGAGGAGATACGCAGTATTTT.

Only a few counts were recorded for this clonotype. This chain uses TRBV29-1 with TRBJ2-3, with D tentatively TRBD1 (5 bases). Germline CDR1 reads SQVTM; CDR2 reads ANQGSEA. The CDR3 contains 14 residues. V was clipped by 0 bases and J by 2 bases, with 9 bases between them. CDR3 DNA: TGCAGCGTTGAAGATCGAGGACACACAGATACGCAGTATTTT. This encodes CSVEDRGHTDTQYF.

The chain has TRBV5-1 and TRBJ2-3; perhaps TRBD2 as D (7 bases). V lost 7 bases to trimming and J lost 2 bases, with 20 bases between them. The CDR3 spans 16 residues. Germline V gene lookup returns CDR1 SGHRS and CDR2 YFSETQ. The CDR3 loop reads CASSTRGGGFTDTQYF. CDR3 DNA: TGCGCCAGCTCCACAAGGGGGGGCGGATTCACAGATACGCAGTATTTT.

This chain joins TRBV4-1 and TRBJ2-7; TRBD1 matches at 7 bases. This CDR3 has 14 residues. With V trimmed by 3 bases and J by 2 bases, 4 bases remained unmatched. The germline CDR1 and CDR2 sequences are MGHRA and YSYEKL. The CDR3 protein is CASSHVDRAYEQYF. DNA of the CDR3: TGCGCCAGCAGCCATGTTGACAGGGCCTACGAGCAGTACTTC.

In this sample, this clonotype turned up a few times. The genes are TRBV7-9 and TRBJ2-2, with D perhaps TRBD1 (6 bases). Per the germline V gene, CDR1 is SEHNR and CDR2 is FQNEAQ (reference sequence). The CDR3 sequence is 15 residues long. The V gene lost 1 base and the J gene lost 5 bases, with 11 bases spanning the gap. The CDR3 loop is CASSLGQAKTGELFF. The CDR3 bases are TGTGCCAGCAGCTTAGGACAGGCCAAAACCGGGGAGCTGTTTTTT.

The rearrangement uses TRBV27 and TRBJ2-3; tentative D call: TRBD2 (5 bases). Germline V lookup: CDR1 MNHEY, CDR2 SMNVEV (reference sequence). The CDR3 length is 15 residues. Trimming took 2 bases from V and 0 from J, leaving 9 bases between them. For the CDR3, the DNA is TGTGCCAGCAGTTTACTTCCGGGAAGCACAGATACGCAGTATTTT. Translated: CASSLLPGSTDTQYF.

V usage is TRBV7-9 and J usage is TRBJ2-1; TRBD2 aligns across 7 bases. The length of the CDR3 is 14 residues. CDR1 SEHNR and CDR2 FQNEAQ come from the germline V gene (reference sequence). V lost 2 bases and J lost 10; bases outside the gene matches: 8. CDR3 in amino acids: CASSLLLWEGEQFF. In DNA, the CDR3 is TGTGCCAGCAGCTTATTATTGTGGGAGGGGGAGCAGTTCTTC.

Comments on this clonotype: No conserved phenylalanine or tryptophan ends this CDR3, so it is likely a read error. V usage is TRBV12-3 or TRBV12-4 and J usage is TRBJ1-1, with D possibly matching TRBD1 (6 bases). V shed 3 bases and J shed 5 bases, with 13 bases lying between them. This CDR3 has 14 amino acids. The CDR3 here is CASSFRTVGTEAFS. The DNA for the CDR3 is TGTGCCAGCAGTTTTAGGACAGTTGGGACTGAAGCTTTCTCT.

The chain carries TRBV25-1 and TRBJ2-5; weak D call: TRBD2 (5 bases). This CDR3 spans 15 amino acids. Germline CDR1 MGHDK, CDR2 SYGVNS. Trimming shortened V by 1 base and J by 5 bases, and 14 bases separated the two germline ends. CDR3 loop: CASSESEKSGETQYF. The CDR3 DNA reads as TGTGCCAGCAGTGAATCTGAGAAGTCGGGGGAGACCCAGTACTTC.

This clonotype was counted between two and nine times. V is TRBV27 and J is TRBJ2-7; D assignment may be TRBD1 or TRBD2 (5 bases each). Germline values: CDR1 MNHEY, CDR2 SMNVEV (reference sequence). There are 16 residues in the CDR3. V lost 1 base to trimming and J lost 3 bases, with 16 bases between them. The CDR3 DNA is TGTGCCAGCAGTTTATACGGACACGGGAATCTCTACGAGCAGTACTTC. Amino acid sequence: CASSLYGHGNLYEQYF.

In this sample, this clonotype turned up a few times. The V and J genes are TRBV12-3 or TRBV12-4 and TRBJ1-2; 8 bases align to TRBD1. V shed 5 bases and J 8 bases; nucleotides not matched to a gene: 16. The CDR3 sequence is 16 residues long. CDR3 amino acids: CASSPGPGQVPWGYTF. CDR3 sequence (DNA): TGTGCCAGCAGTCCAGGCCCGGGACAGGTGCCCTGGGGCTACACCTTC.

This clonotype was seen only a few times. The chain joins TRBV12-3 or TRBV12-4 to TRBJ1-3; D gene ambiguous. The CDR3 totals 17 residues. Trimming shortened V by 4 bases and J by 0 bases, and 16 bases separated the two germline ends. This CDR3 reads CASSSSWEGFSGNTIYF. The CDR3 bases are TGTGCCAGCAGTTCCTCCTGGGAGGGCTTCTCTGGAAACACCATATATTTT.

This clonotype occurred a few times. The rearrangement joins TRBV20-1 to TRBJ1-2; possibly TRBD1 for D (5 bases). Germline V gives CDR1 DFQATT, CDR2 SNEGSKA (reference sequence). Trimming removed 3 bases from V and 0 bases from J, with 11 bases in between. There are 14 residues in the CDR3. Here the CDR3 DNA reads TGCAGTGCTAGGAAGGACATAGCTAACTATGGCTACACCTTC. Translated: CSARKDIANYGYTF.

This clonotype occurred many times. The genes are TRBV4-2 and TRBJ2-7, with TRBD2 matching 14 bases. This CDR3 is 18 amino acids long. Germline loops: CDR1 LGHNA, CDR2 YNFKEQ. V shed 3 bases and J 6 bases; nucleotides not matched to a gene: 13. CDR3 nucleotide sequence: TGTGCCAGCAGCCAGAGACTAGCGGGGGGGCCAGCGGTACTCGAGCAGTACTTC. Its protein product is CASSQRLAGGPAVLEQYF.

This chain uses TRBV19 with TRBJ2-7, with TRBD2 matching 13 bases. Germline CDR1 is LNHDA and CDR2 is SQIVND (reference sequence). The CDR3 sequence is 15 residues long. The trim removed 3 bases at V and 4 bases at J, leaving 3 bases unmatched. CDR3 sequence: CASSITSGREYEQYF. The CDR3 coding sequence is TGTGCCAGTAGTATTACTAGCGGGAGGGAGTACGAGCAGTACTTC.